The 28 T cell receptor beta chains given below trace back to one sample, sequenced in a study of blood T cell repertoires in COVID-19. Method: immunoSEQ multiplex PCR; TCRdb's copy keeps in-frame clones and lacks some. This sample has almost 200,000 clones, with approximately 87% found just once. The sequenced sample was peripheral blood. Receptor source: a woman in her 70s with acute or convalescent COVID-19.

This clone was observed once. V usage is TRBV11-1 and J usage is TRBJ2-7, with 7 bases aligning to TRBD1. The J segment lost 2 bases and the V segment lost 5 bases, leaving 9 bases of the junction unmatched. Germline values: CDR1 SGHAT, CDR2 FQDESV (reference sequence). This CDR3 has 15 residues. CDR3 region: CASSGTATLAYEQYF. In nucleotides, the CDR3 is TGTGCCAGCAGCGGGACAGCCACCCTGGCCTACGAGCAGTACTTC. Variable domain in full (rest from reference TRBV11-1 and TRBJ2-7): EAEVAQSPRYKITEKSQAVAFWCDPISGHATLYWYRQILGQGPELLVQFQDESVVDDSQLPKDRFSAERLKGVDSTLKIQPAELGDSAMYLCASSGTATLAYEQYFGPGTRLTVT.

The J gene is TRBJ2-7, the V gene TRBV6-1; 8 bases fit TRBD2. The CDR3 consists of 16 residues. Germline assignment: CDR1 MNHNS and CDR2 SASEGT. Trimming at V came to 1 base and at J to 2 bases, leaving 7 bases not matched to a gene. The CDR3: CASSEEGTRGAYEQYF. In nucleotides, the CDR3 is TGTGCCAGCAGTGAAGAAGGGACTAGGGGTGCCTACGAGCAGTACTTC.

This chain connects TRBV12-3 or TRBV12-4 to TRBJ2-3, with unresolved D. CDR3 size: 11 residues. V was trimmed by 6 bases and J by 2 bases, leaving 3 bases between them. The CDR3 here is CASSLTDTQYF. Here the CDR3 DNA reads TGTGCCAGCAGCCTCACAGATACGCAGTATTTT.

This clone was seen only a few times. This sequence joins TRBV5-4 and TRBJ2-7; 8 nucleotides line up with TRBD1. V lost 5 bases and J lost 1; bases outside the gene matches: 2. Germline V gene lookup returns CDR1 SGHNT and CDR2 YYREEE (reference sequence). The CDR3 consists of 13 residues. CDR3 DNA: TGTGCCAGCAGTTGGGACAGGTCCTACGAGCAGTACTTC. Translating it yields CASSWDRSYEQYF.

This chain links TRBV24-1 with TRBJ2-5, with a tentative D call TRBD1 (5 bases). The CDR3 length is 16 residues. Germline V gene sequence: CDR1 KGHDR, CDR2 SFDVKD. Trimming shortened V by 4 bases and J by 4 bases, and 18 bases separated the two germline ends. The CDR3 region has the DNA TGTGCCACCAGTGAAGGAGTAAGGGGTTTGGGAGAGACCCAGTACTTC. It encodes CATSEGVRGLGETQYF.

The V call is TRBV7-8, the J call TRBJ1-3; D ambiguous. Germline V gives CDR1 SGHVS, CDR2 FQNEAQ. Trimming removed 2 bases from V and 0 bases from J, with 11 bases in between. CDR3 length: 16 residues. The CDR3 sequence is CASSLRGGYSGNTIYF. For the CDR3, the DNA is TGTGCCAGCAGCTTACGCGGCGGATACTCTGGAAACACCATATATTTT. Looking up the rest from reference TRBV7-8 and TRBJ1-3 gives the full variable domain: GAGVSQSPRYKVAKRGQDVALRCDPISGHVSLFWYQQALGQGPEFLTYFQNEAQLDKSGLPSDRFFAERPEGSVSTLKIQRTQQEDSAVYLCASSLRGGYSGNTIYFGEGSWLTVV.

J is TRBJ2-7 and V is TRBV10-3, with 9 bases matching TRBD1. Per germline, CDR1 ENHRY and CDR2 SYGVKD. V shed 5 bases and J 5 bases; nucleotides not matched to a gene: 7. This CDR3 has 14 residues. The CDR3 is CAISNGQGFDEQYF. The CDR3 DNA follows: TGTGCCATCAGTAACGGACAGGGGTTCGACGAGCAGTACTTC.

The rearrangement uses TRBV5-4 and TRBJ1-2; D remains ambiguous. The germline gives CDR1 SGHNT, CDR2 YYREEE (reference sequence). Deletions cut 5 bases from V and 2 bases from J, with 10 bases between. CDR3 length: 13 residues. CDR3 amino acids: CASSRRENYGYTF. CDR3 sequence (DNA): TGTGCCAGCAGTAGGAGGGAGAACTATGGCTACACCTTC.

J is TRBJ1-2 and V is TRBV5-5; a weak D match, TRBD1 (6 bases). The CDR3 has 14 amino acids. Per the germline V gene, CDR1 is SGHKS and CDR2 is YYEKEE (reference sequence). Trimming removed 2 bases at V and 3 bases at J, with 11 bases between. The CDR3 nucleotides read TGTGCCAGCAGCTTCACAGGGTCTGACTATGGCTACACCTTC. Its translation: CASSFTGSDYGYTF. The full variable domain, its missing parts supplied by reference TRBV5-5 and TRBJ1-2, is DAGVTQSPTHLIKTRGQQVTLRCSPISGHKSVSWYQQVLGQGPQFIFQYYEKEERGRGNFPDRFSARQFPNYSSELNVNALLLGDSALYLCASSFTGSDYGYTFGSGTRLTVV.

The rearrangement uses TRBV20-1 and TRBJ2-4; 13 bases fit TRBD2. CDR1 is DFQATT, CDR2 SNEGSKA, per germline (reference sequence). The CDR3 is 14 amino acids. Trimming at V came to 3 bases and at J to 9 bases, leaving 5 bases not matched to a gene. The CDR3 loop reads CSASTSGGAVIQYF. CDR3 nucleotides: TGCAGTGCTAGTACTAGCGGGGGGGCGGTCATTCAGTACTTC.

CDR3 nucleotide sequence: TGTGCCAGTAGTGGACAGTTCACAGATACGCAGTATTTT. Its protein is CASSGQFTDTQYF. The chain uses TRBV19 and TRBJ2-3; weak D call: TRBD1 (6 bases). CDR3 length equals 13 residues. The ends were cut back, 5 bases at V and 2 bases at J, with 8 bases in the middle. Per the germline V gene, CDR1 is LNHDA and CDR2 is SQIVND (reference sequence).

The V gene is TRBV7-3, the J gene TRBJ1-1, with D uncertain. This CDR3 has 11 residues. From germline, CDR1 is SGHTA and CDR2 FQGTGA. Trimming stripped 3 bases from V and 6 bases from J, with 5 bases between. CDR3 coding DNA: TGTGCCAGCAGCTTTCGGGCTGAAGCTTTCTTT. It yields the protein CASSFRAEAFF.

The genes are TRBV5-6 and TRBJ2-4; TRBD1 is a possible D gene (6 bases). Trimming pared 4 bases from V and 1 base from J, leaving 12 bases between. Per the germline V gene, CDR1 is SGHDT and CDR2 is YYEEEE. The CDR3 sequence is 15 residues long. The CDR3: CASSVQGPAKNIQYF. The CDR3 region has the DNA TGTGCCAGCAGCGTACAGGGTCCCGCCAAAAACATTCAGTACTTC.

Note on this clone: Different DNA sequences within this sample yield the same CDR3. The gene calls are TRBV5-1 and TRBJ1-2, with 7 bases aligning to TRBD1. Looked up from germline, CDR1 is SGHRS and CDR2 is YFSETQ. J was trimmed by 2 bases and V by 4 bases; bases with no gene match: 2. This CDR3 is 13 amino acids long. CDR3 sequence (DNA): TGCGCCAGCAGCCGGGACAGCAACTATGGCTACACCTTC. It specifies CASSRDSNYGYTF. The full variable domain, in which reference TRBV5-1 and TRBJ1-2 provide the parts outside the CDR3, is KAGVTQTPRYLIKTRGQQVTLSCSPISGHRSVSWYQQTPGQGLQFLFEYFSETQRNKGNFPGRFSGRQFSNSRSEMNVSTLELGDSALYLCASSRDSNYGYTFGSGTRLTVV.

V usage is TRBV5-4 and J usage is TRBJ2-5, with D possibly being TRBD2 (5 bases). CDR1 is SGHNT, CDR2 YYREEE, per germline (reference sequence). V dropped 3 bases and J dropped 7 bases, with 16 bases sitting between them. This CDR3 has 14 residues. The CDR3, as DNA: TGTGCCAGCAGCTCGCCCAAATTAGCGTCGACCCAGTACTTC. It encodes CASSSPKLASTQYF.

This rearrangement joins TRBV2 to TRBJ1-3; 7 nucleotides agree with TRBD1. From germline, CDR1 is SNHLY and CDR2 FYNNEI. The trim removed 7 bases at V and 3 bases at J, leaving 9 bases unmatched. The CDR3 totals 15 residues. The CDR3 here is CASIFSWTGGNTIYF. CDR3 coding DNA: TGTGCCAGCATATTCAGCTGGACAGGTGGAAACACCATATATTTT.

This clone was detected only a few times. The chain links TRBV21-1 to TRBJ1-5; TRBD1 was called by the table and not checked on the DNA. TRBV21-1 is classified as a pseudogene. This CDR3 has 14 amino acids. The CDR3: CASSPQGSDQPQHF. The CDR3 DNA sequence: TGTGCCAGCAGCCCTCAGGGCTCGGATCAGCCCCAGCATTTT.

The chain combines TRBV28 with TRBJ2-6; 10 bases are a match to TRBD1. The CDR3 runs 18 residues. Germline CDR1 MDHEN, CDR2 SYDVKM. The trim removed 6 bases at V and 1 base at J, leaving 9 bases unmatched. The DNA for the CDR3 is TGTGCCAGCAGCTATAGGGACAGGGGTTATTCTGGGGCCAACGTCCTGACTTTC. It codes for CASSYRDRGYSGANVLTF. Using reference TRBV28 and TRBJ2-6 for the parts outside the CDR3, the full variable domain is DVKVTQSSRYLVKRTGEKVFLECVQDMDHENMFWYRQDPGLGLRLIYFSYDVKMKEKGDIPEGYSVSREKKERFSLILESASTNQTSMYLCASSYRDRGYSGANVLTFGAGSRLTVL.

The sample holds one count of this clone. The J gene is TRBJ1-2, the V gene TRBV19; the D is unclear. In germline, CDR1 is LNHDA, CDR2 SQIVND (reference sequence). The CDR3 sequence is 13 residues long. V was pared by 3 bases and J by 4 bases, with 9 bases between. CDR3 region: CASSIRLRYGYTF. The CDR3 DNA reads TGTGCCAGTAGTATTCGATTGCGCTATGGCTACACCTTC.

This clone has a handful of counts. The chain carries TRBV10-1 and TRBJ2-7, with TRBD2 as a possible D gene (5 bases). Germline CDR1 and CDR2: WNHNN and SYGVQD (reference sequence). The germline V and J ends were trimmed by 6 bases and 2 bases, with 14 bases remaining between them. This CDR3 is built from 14 residues. The CDR3 DNA reads TGCGCCAGCAGCAATAGCGAGTACCCCTACGAGCAGTACTTC. It encodes CASSNSEYPYEQYF.

This rearrangement joins TRBV19 to TRBJ2-4; 15 nucleotides match TRBD2. The CDR3 has 19 residues. The germline gives CDR1 LNHDA, CDR2 SQIVND (reference sequence). After removal of 0 bases from V and 1 base from J, the junction contained 4 bases not matched to a gene. The CDR3 DNA sequence: TGTGCCAGTAGTATAGACGGACTAGCGGGAGGGCCGGCCAAAAACATTCAGTACTTC. Amino acids: CASSIDGLAGGPAKNIQYF.

This clone has a handful of counts. The chain couples TRBV9 to TRBJ1-6; TRBD1 might be the D (5 bases). The length of the CDR3 is 16 residues. Germline V CDR1 and CDR2: SGDLS, YYNGEE. V lost 0 bases and J 5 bases, leaving 12 bases between the germline ends. This CDR3 reads CASSVAQGGNNSPLHF. CDR3 sequence (DNA): TGTGCCAGCAGCGTAGCGCAGGGAGGGAATAATTCACCCCTCCACTTT.

V and J are TRBV9 and TRBJ1-5, with 7 positions matching TRBD1. Germline-derived CDR1 and CDR2 are SGDLS and YYNGEE. This CDR3 has 14 amino acids. With 3 bases clipped from V and 4 bases from J, the junction kept 4 bases outside the gene matches. In nucleotides, the CDR3 is TGTGCCAGCAGCGCCTCAGGGGGAAATCAGCCCCAGCATTTT. Amino acid sequence: CASSASGGNQPQHF.

The J gene is TRBJ1-6, the V gene TRBV27; 8 bases are shared with TRBD1. The CDR3 has 14 residues. Trimming removed 5 bases from V and 6 bases from J; junction bases left unmatched: 3. Germline V lookup: CDR1 MNHEY, CDR2 SMNVEV (reference sequence). The CDR3 DNA is TGTGCCAGCAGTGCCGGACAGGGTAATTCACCCCTCCACTTT. Protein: CASSAGQGNSPLHF.

J is TRBJ1-6 and V is TRBV6-1, with 8 bases identical to TRBD1. There are 16 residues in the CDR3. Germline values: CDR1 MNHNS, CDR2 SASEGT. Trimming removed 4 bases from V and 2 bases from J; junction bases left unmatched: 4. CDR3 sequence (DNA): TGTGCCAGCAGTGTCGACAGGGGTACCTATAATTCACCCCTCCACTTT. As protein: CASSVDRGTYNSPLHF.

This chain uses TRBV4-1 with TRBJ2-5; D is possibly TRBD1 (6 bases). The CDR3 runs 15 residues. V shed 3 bases and J shed 5 bases, with 16 bases lying between them. CDR1 MGHRA and CDR2 YSYEKL come from the germline V gene. This CDR3 is CASSQPDSSGETQYF. Written as DNA, the CDR3 is TGCGCCAGCAGCCAGCCGGACAGCTCAGGCGAGACCCAGTACTTC.

The CDR3 sequence is CASNKDRTYNEQFF. Written as DNA, the CDR3 is TGTGCCAGCAACAAGGACAGGACATACAATGAGCAGTTCTTC. This sequence joins TRBV2 and TRBJ2-1, with 7 positions matching TRBD1. The CDR3 runs to 14 residues. Germline V gives CDR1 SNHLY, CDR2 FYNNEI. Trimming took 7 bases from V and 4 from J; bases not matched to a gene: 7. Variable domain in full (rest from reference TRBV2 and TRBJ2-1): EPEVTQTPSHQVTQMGQEVILRCVPISNHLYFYWYRQILGQKVEFLVSFYNNEISEKSEIFDDQFSVERPDGSNFTLKIRSTKLEDSAMYFCASNKDRTYNEQFFGPGTRLTVL.

The chain carries TRBV19 and TRBJ2-3; D possibly corresponds to TRBD2 (6 bases). The CDR3 spans 15 residues. In germline, CDR1 is LNHDA, CDR2 SQIVND (reference sequence). The V end lost 5 bases, the J end lost 4 bases, and 16 bases lay between the germline ends. The CDR3 bases are TGTGCCAGTAGTTACGGGAGTGGAGGTGCAGATACGCAGTATTTT. Translated, it gives CASSYGSGGADTQYF.